This is a list of T cell receptor beta chains from one sample in a study of blood T cell repertoires in COVID-19. The table came from immunoSEQ multiplex PCR; TCRdb's copy has only in-frame clones and leaves some out. Among hundreds of thousands of clones, approximately 85% were seen once, and the ten largest hold 5% to 7%. The material sequenced was peripheral blood. The receptors stem from a woman older than 75 with COVID-19, enrolled during active disease. Each CDR3 is given with its conserved first and last residue. Each record gives: D gene, clone size, V gene, J gene, CDR3 protein, CDR3 DNA. A D gene is named only where the DNA matches it firmly. Size is omitted from some rows. Given values are once, few, many or a class for expanded clones.

d_call: TRBD1; clone_size: NA; v_call: TRBV6-5; j_call: TRBJ2-7; cdr3_aa: CASSYRDRGGYEQYF; cdr3_nt: TGTGCCAGCAGTTATAGGGACAGGGGAGGCTACGAGCAGTACTTC
d_call: NA; clone_size: NA; v_call: TRBV4-2; j_call: TRBJ1-2; cdr3_aa: CASSQDSSPGVAYGYTF; cdr3_nt: TGTGCCAGCAGCCAAGATTCCTCCCCCGGGGTCGCCTATGGCTACACCTTC
d_call: NA; clone_size: NA; v_call: TRBV30; j_call: TRBJ1-1; cdr3_aa: CAWTGGRTEAFF; cdr3_nt: TGTGCCTGGACGGGTGGTCGCACTGAAGCTTTCTTT
d_call: TRBD2; clone_size: NA; v_call: TRBV27; j_call: TRBJ2-3; cdr3_aa: CASTDFSGGAVGTDTQYF; cdr3_nt: TGTGCCAGCACGGACTTTAGCGGGGGGGCGGTGGGCACAGATACGCAGTATTTT
d_call: TRBD1; clone_size: NA; v_call: TRBV28; j_call: TRBJ2-7; cdr3_aa: CASRNPGQGYEQYF; cdr3_nt: TGTGCCAGCAGAAATCCGGGACAGGGCTACGAGCAGTACTTC
d_call: TRBD1; clone_size: once; v_call: TRBV10-3; j_call: TRBJ1-6; cdr3_aa: CAISPDRVSPLHF; cdr3_nt: TGTGCCATCAGCCCCGACAGGGTCTCACCCCTCCACTTT
d_call: NA; clone_size: NA; v_call: TRBV9; j_call: TRBJ1-2; cdr3_aa: CASSSTLFQVGYYGYTF; cdr3_nt: TGTGCCAGCAGCAGTACTTTATTTCAAGTGGGCTACTATGGCTACACCTTC
d_call: TRBD1; clone_size: NA; v_call: TRBV6-1; j_call: TRBJ1-5; cdr3_aa: CASSARQGGGNQPQHF; cdr3_nt: TGTGCCAGCAGTGCCCGACAGGGCGGGGGCAATCAGCCCCAGCATTTT
d_call: TRBD2; clone_size: NA; v_call: TRBV7-9; j_call: TRBJ2-2; cdr3_aa: CASSSGLAGLPGELFF; cdr3_nt: TGTGCCAGCAGCTCGGGACTAGCGGGGCTCCCCGGGGAGCTGTTTTTT
d_call: NA; clone_size: NA; v_call: TRBV6-1; j_call: TRBJ2-3; cdr3_aa: CASSEGIHSTDTQYF; cdr3_nt: TGTGCCAGCAGTGAAGGCATACATAGCACAGATACGCAGTATTTT
d_call: NA; clone_size: NA; v_call: TRBV3-1/TRBV3-2; j_call: TRBJ1-1; cdr3_aa: CASSTRLSTEAFF; cdr3_nt: TGTGCCAGCAGCACCCGACTGAGCACTGAAGCTTTCTTT
d_call: NA; clone_size: NA; v_call: TRBV5-5; j_call: TRBJ1-5; cdr3_aa: CASSLGIAYSNQPQHF; cdr3_nt: TGTGCCAGCAGCTTGGGTATAGCTTATAGCAATCAGCCCCAGCATTTT
d_call: NA; clone_size: once; v_call: TRBV24-1; j_call: TRBJ2-2; cdr3_aa: CATSDDRLNYGAGELFF; cdr3_nt: TGTGCCACCAGTGATGACAGGTTAAATTATGGGGCCGGGGAGCTGTTTTTT
d_call: NA; clone_size: once; v_call: TRBV20-1; j_call: TRBJ2-1; cdr3_aa: CSAFDNEQFF; cdr3_nt: TGCAGTGCTTTCGACAATGAGCAGTTCTTC
d_call: NA; clone_size: few; v_call: TRBV19; j_call: TRBJ1-6; cdr3_aa: CASPQKGFYDSPLHF; cdr3_nt: TGTGCCAGTCCTCAAAAGGGGTTCTACGATTCACCCCTCCACTTT
d_call: NA; clone_size: few; v_call: TRBV13; j_call: TRBJ1-2; cdr3_aa: CASSLSKEGYTF; cdr3_nt: TGTGCCAGCAGCTTATCAAAGGAGGGCTACACCTTC
d_call: NA; clone_size: NA; v_call: TRBV7-9; j_call: TRBJ1-2; cdr3_aa: CASSYSRSSLYGYTF; cdr3_nt: TGTGCCAGCAGCTATTCTAGGTCGTCCCTTTATGGCTACACCTTC
d_call: TRBD1; clone_size: NA; v_call: TRBV5-5; j_call: TRBJ2-5; cdr3_aa: CASSSGTGGAETQYF; cdr3_nt: TGTGCCAGCAGTTCCGGGACAGGGGGCGCGGAGACCCAGTACTTC
d_call: TRBD2; clone_size: NA; v_call: TRBV7-2; j_call: TRBJ2-5; cdr3_aa: CASSLPSGGAGETQYF; cdr3_nt: TGTGCCAGCAGCTTACCCTCCGGGGGGGCCGGGGAGACCCAGTACTTC
d_call: NA; clone_size: NA; v_call: TRBV4-1; j_call: TRBJ1-1; cdr3_aa: CASSQTEGGTEAFF; cdr3_nt: TGCGCCAGCAGCCAGACGGAGGGAGGGACTGAAGCTTTCTTT
d_call: NA; clone_size: NA; v_call: TRBV19; j_call: TRBJ1-5; cdr3_aa: CATSQAHNQPQHF; cdr3_nt: TGTGCCACCTCACAGGCGCACAATCAGCCCCAGCATTTT
d_call: NA; clone_size: NA; v_call: TRBV7-2; j_call: TRBJ2-2; cdr3_aa: CASSFTSGNPGELFF; cdr3_nt: TGTGCCAGCAGCTTTACGTCGGGGAATCCCGGGGAGCTGTTTTTT
d_call: TRBD2; clone_size: NA; v_call: TRBV28; j_call: TRBJ2-2; cdr3_aa: CASSLWGLAGGPGELFF; cdr3_nt: TGTGCCAGCAGTTTATGGGGACTAGCGGGGGGGCCCGGGGAGCTGTTTTTT
d_call: NA; clone_size: NA; v_call: TRBV7-9; j_call: TRBJ1-2; cdr3_aa: CASSLSQAFSEGYTF; cdr3_nt: TGTGCCAGCAGCTTAAGTCAGGCCTTCTCGGAAGGCTACACCTTC